This TCR beta chain was captured by sequencing in a study of CD8+CD57+ T cells in acquired aplastic anemia (dated by TCRdb to the late 2010s). The study in broad terms: On average, sorted CD4+ and CD8+ cells yielded about 3 ug of extracted DNA, with a range of 0.2 to 27.4 ug. CD8+CD57+ expansion was defined as a frequency above the mean frequency observed in healthy subjects. Findings and caveats that apply to the study as a whole: Although around 30 CD8+ CDR3 sequences were shared by patients and controls, these sequences appeared highly expressed in patients and within the immunodominant clones of patients. No significant difference in CD8+ Simpson's diversity was found between patients and healthy controls (P=0.060).

This clonotype was counted between two and nine times. This receptor's antigen is unknown. No base qualities exist here, and no much larger clone lies one base off it. Patients chosen for sequencing had shown expansion of CD8+CD57+ cells by flow cytometry. Every patient had severe acquired aplastic anemia, diagnosed using the International Study of Aplastic Anemia and Agranulocytosis and Camitta criteria. No therapy had been received by the patients at the time of blood sampling. In this study, sorted CD4+ and CD8+ T cells from the blood of healthy subjects and of severe aplastic anemia patients had their TCR repertoires deep-sequenced. Patients were enrolled in the USA under clinicaltrials.gov protocols 00001620, 01623167, 00001397, 00071045, 00081523 and 00961064. Ficoll-Paque density gradient centrifugation was used to isolate peripheral blood mononuclear cells. CD4+ and CD8+ T cells were sorted by FACS or magnetic beads before DNA extraction.

Cut back by 3 bases and 2 bases, the V and J ends lie 1 base apart. The germline V gene (reference sequence) provides CDR1 WNHNN and CDR2 SYGVQD. The CDR3, cysteine through phenylalanine, is 11 amino acids long. Only the CDR3 region is kept as DNA, spanning 33 bases read in frame from base 1. Genomic DNA served as template for TCR beta VDJ combination and CDR3 sequence profiling. An Illumina HiSeq 2000 was the platform used for TCR repertoire sequencing. Per the original workflow: Repertoire assessment relied on Simpson's diversity index, CDR3 size and DJ length profiles, and TRBV/TRBJ rearrangement plots. Whichever DNA sequence was most abundant in the deep sequencing data was defined as the immunodominant clone. CDR3 amino acid sequences were screened for sharing across subjects and were compared with published repertoires and the VDJdb database. TCRdb applied fastp at Q25 and MiXCR to the public reads, then kept only in-frame beta chains. Rows with one shared CDR3 protein collapse into an entry with the most common genes and DNA. The V and J calls and clone size are TCRdb's, not the authors'. The table for this sample lists around 80,000 distinct CDR3 sequences; under 80% of them were counted only once. The ten largest clones represent roughly 80% of the sample.

This TCR derives from a human donor with aplastic anemia. The sequence links TRBV10-1 to TRBJ1-2, with no confidently assigned D gene. Sequencing was done on a sample of sorted CD4+, CD8+, or CD8+CD57+ T cells (not recorded which) from PBMCs. The nucleotide sequence is TGCGCCAGCAGTGACAACTATGGCTACACCTTC. This gives the protein CASSDNYGYTF.